This paragraph covers one T cell receptor beta chain sequence. The germline V gene has CDR1 SGHDT and CDR2 YYEEEE. V lost 0 bases, J lost 5 bases, and 2 bases stayed unmatched. The CDR3 runs 13 residues. TCRdb's copy holds only in-frame clones and misses some; the assay was immunoSEQ multiplex PCR. The table shows over 100,000 clones, with roughly 91% occurring only once. The data originate from a study of OX40 agonist ivuxolimab in advanced cancers. The sequencing here drew on CD4+ or CD8+ T cells sorted from blood, taken in a trial of the OX40 agonist ivuxolimab. This chain connects TRBV5-6 to TRBJ2-7; 7 bases agree with TRBD1. This receptor was identified in an adult with an advanced solid tumor such as melanoma, head and neck, liver or kidney cancer. CDR3 region: CASSLEQGNEQYF. The CDR3 nucleotides read TGTGCCAGCAGCTTGGAACAGGGGAACGAGCAGTACTTC.